A selection of T cell receptor beta chains follows, all from one sample in a study of T-cell memory formation after mild COVID-19. TCRdb re-called the 5' RACE reads through MiXCR, storing one row per CDR3 protein. The sample has 400,000 to 500,000 distinct CDR3 sequences, 15% to 25% seen once. The sample was PBMCs or a T cell subset sorted from them (not recorded which). All receptors derive from an adult woman who had mild COVID-19 (a few samples of this study predate the infection). Cell type and time point are not known. The CDR3 runs from the conserved cysteine through the conserved F or W. A D gene is named only where the DNA matches it firmly. A clone size is listed for some rows: how often the clone was seen (once, few, many), or a class if it is expanded.

j_gene	abundance	d_gene	v_gene	CDR3aa	CDR3nt
TRBJ2-3	few	.	TRBV5-1	CASRYRTGEQEKIF	TGCGCCAGCAGATATAGAACTGGGGAACAGGAAAAAATCTTT
TRBJ1-1	.	.	TRBV7-3	CASSREVNTEAFF	TGTGCCAGCAGTCGGGAGGTGAACACTGAAGCTTTCTTT
TRBJ2-5	few	.	TRBV12-3/TRBV12-4	CASRLTAMQQETQYF	TGTGCCAGCAGATTGACAGCCATGCAACAAGAGACCCAGTACTTC
TRBJ1-1	few	TRBD1	TRBV4-3	CASSAGTARNTEAFF	TGCGCCAGCAGCGCCGGGACAGCGAGGAACACTGAAGCTTTCTTT
TRBJ2-7	.	.	TRBV5-1	CASSLSGRDEQYF	TGCGCCAGCAGCTTGTCCGGCAGGGACGAGCAGTACTTC
TRBJ2-7	.	TRBD2	TRBV9	CASSVGGLAVYEQYF	TGTGCCAGCAGCGTAGGGGGACTAGCGGTCTACGAGCAGTACTTC
TRBJ2-5	many	.	TRBV7-9	CASSLGGTLLQETQYF	TGTGCCAGCAGCTTAGGAGGAACCCTACTCCAGGAGACCCAGTACTTC
TRBJ2-7	many	TRBD2	TRBV7-3	CASSLRRGGPYEQYF	TGTGCCAGCAGCTTAAGGCGGGGGGGACCCTACGAGCAGTACTTC
TRBJ1-1	.	TRBD1	TRBV20-1	CSGEPGGYVNTEAFF	TGCAGTGGCGAGCCAGGGGGCTATGTGAACACTGAAGCTTTCTTT
TRBJ1-5	.	TRBD1	TRBV6-5	CASSRYSGTGNNQPQHF	TGTGCCAGCAGCCGATACTCCGGGACAGGAAACAATCAGCCCCAGCATTTT
TRBJ2-1	few	.	TRBV18	CASSPVDSAYNEQFF	TGTGCCAGCTCACCAGTGGACAGTGCCTACAATGAGCAGTTCTTC
TRBJ2-5	few	.	TRBV7-9	CASSLRRGTVQETQYF	TGTGCCAGCAGCTTAAGGCGGGGGACAGTACAAGAGACCCAGTACTTC
TRBJ2-7	few	.	TRBV6-6	CASSYVGEKYEQYF	TGTGCCAGCAGTTACGTGGGGGAAAAATACGAGCAGTACTTC
TRBJ1-5	few	.	TRBV7-2	CASSLDQGSNQPQHF	TGTGCCAGCAGCTTAGACCAGGGAAGCAATCAGCCCCAGCATTTT
TRBJ2-1	few	.	TRBV12-3/TRBV12-4	CASSLSSASSYNEQFF	TGTGCCAGCAGTTTGAGTAGCGCAAGCTCCTACAATGAGCAGTTCTTC
TRBJ1-1	.	.	TRBV15	CATRGVAEAFF	TGTGCCACTCGGGGGGTAGCTGAAGCTTTCTTT
TRBJ2-5	.	.	TRBV7-8	CASSPPVTLGGSQETQYF	TGTGCCAGCAGCCCTCCAGTTACTCTTGGAGGATCTCAAGAGACCCAGTACTTC
TRBJ1-2	.	.	TRBV12-3/TRBV12-4	CASSPRGGGAWGYTF	TGTGCCAGCAGCCCTAGGGGCGGGGGCGCGTGGGGCTACACCTTC
TRBJ2-5	.	.	TRBV7-9	CASSQWLPHQETQYF	TGTGCCAGCAGCCAGTGGCTGCCTCACCAAGAGACCCAGTACTTC
TRBJ2-5	few	TRBD1	TRBV7-2	CASSLTDRGRAKTQYF	TGTGCCAGCAGCTTAACGGACAGGGGGCGCGCAAAGACCCAGTACTTC
TRBJ1-1	.	.	TRBV7-9	CASSTMRTHMLNTEAFF	TGTGCCAGCAGCACCATGCGGACACACATGCTGAACACTGAAGCTTTCTTT
TRBJ2-6	.	TRBD1	TRBV18	CASSPVGQALSGANVLTF	TGTGCCAGCTCACCAGTAGGACAGGCATTATCTGGGGCCAACGTCCTGACTTTC
TRBJ2-7	few	.	TRBV7-6	CASSHPGLYLYEQYF	TGTGCCAGCAGCCACCCCGGCCTTTACCTCTACGAGCAGTACTTC
TRBJ2-7	.	TRBD2	TRBV6-1	CASRQGLAGGIDGAYEQYF	TGTGCCAGCAGGCAAGGACTAGCGGGGGGGATTGATGGAGCCTACGAGCAGTACTTC
TRBJ2-7	many	TRBD2	TRBV6-5	CASRRGRGGTYEQYF	TGTGCCAGCCGTAGAGGGCGGGGGGGGACCTACGAGCAGTACTTC
TRBJ2-1	.	.	TRBV2	CASRTGDGNEQFF	TGTGCCAGCAGGACGGGAGATGGGAATGAGCAGTTCTTC
TRBJ2-5	.	.	TRBV11-2	CASSQGLVGQETQYF	TGTGCCAGCAGCCAAGGATTAGTTGGGCAAGAGACCCAGTACTTC
TRBJ2-1	.	TRBD2	TRBV29-1	CSVEATSGKGTVGEQFF	TGCAGCGTTGAGGCGACTAGCGGGAAGGGGACGGTTGGTGAGCAGTTCTTC
TRBJ2-2	few	.	TRBV7-3	CASSQDGATGELFF	TGTGCCAGCAGCCAGGACGGAGCCACCGGGGAGCTGTTTTTT
TRBJ2-3	.	.	TRBV3-1	CASSQEGVGGTDTQYF	TGTGCCAGCAGCCAAGAGGGGGTAGGGGGCACAGATACGCAGTATTTT
TRBJ2-5	.	.	TRBV2	CASSPPGVNQETQYF	TGTGCCAGCAGCCCTCCCGGGGTTAACCAAGAGACCCAGTACTTC
TRBJ2-7	.	.	TRBV18	CASSPPLGNEQYF	TGTGCCAGCTCACCACCGCTAGGGAACGAGCAGTACTTC
TRBJ2-3	few	.	TRBV9	CASSAGWDGSTDTQYF	TGTGCCAGCAGCGCAGGATGGGACGGTAGCACAGATACGCAGTATTTT
TRBJ1-1	many	.	TRBV20-1	CSARDFWDPLNTEAFF	TGCAGTGCTAGAGATTTTTGGGACCCATTGAACACTGAAGCTTTCTTT
TRBJ1-5	.	.	TRBV27	CASTQTGGQPQHF	TGTGCCAGCACCCAAACCGGGGGGCAGCCCCAGCATTTT
TRBJ1-5	.	.	TRBV5-6	CASSLGEGDNQPQHF	TGTGCCAGCAGCCTGGGGGAGGGAGACAATCAGCCCCAGCATTTT
TRBJ2-1	.	TRBD2	TRBV3-1	CASSQGYAGGPEQFF	TGTGCCAGCAGCCAAGGTTACGCGGGGGGGCCTGAGCAGTTCTTC
TRBJ2-5	few	.	TRBV12-3/TRBV12-4	CASATRIQETQYF	TGTGCCAGTGCAACCAGAATACAAGAGACCCAGTACTTC
TRBJ2-5	few	.	TRBV24-1	CATSGDLGGTAQETQYF	TGTGCCACCAGTGGCGACCTAGGCGGGACAGCCCAAGAGACCCAGTACTTC
TRBJ2-5	.	.	TRBV2	CASVRQETQYF	TGTGCCAGCGTCCGGCAAGAGACCCAGTACTTC
TRBJ1-2	.	TRBD1	TRBV29-1	CSVSGPGQAYGYTF	TGCAGCGTTTCTGGACCGGGACAGGCCTATGGCTACACCTTC
TRBJ2-1	.	TRBD2	TRBV2	CANRAGGPYNEQFF	TGTGCCAACAGAGCGGGAGGGCCCTACAATGAGCAGTTCTTC
TRBJ2-3	.	.	TRBV12-3/TRBV12-4	CASSSRDQPGDTQYF	TGTGCCAGCAGTTCCCGGGACCAACCCGGGGATACGCAGTATTTT
TRBJ2-7	.	.	TRBV29-1	CSVYQLGTLSYEQYF	TGCAGCGTTTACCAACTAGGGACCCTTTCCTACGAGCAGTACTTC
TRBJ1-1	few	TRBD1	TRBV5-1	CASSLGQGGRTEAFF	TGCGCCAGCAGCTTGGGACAGGGGGGGAGGACTGAAGCTTTCTTT
TRBJ2-5	many	.	TRBV12-3/TRBV12-4	CASSSRTGATQYF	TGTGCCAGCAGTTCGCGGACCGGCGCGACCCAGTACTTC
TRBJ2-7	.	.	TRBV6-5	CASSYSKDYEQYF	TGTGCCAGCAGTTACTCGAAGGATTACGAGCAGTACTTC
TRBJ1-6	.	TRBD1	TRBV28	CASSPGTVPNSPLHF	TGTGCCAGCAGTCCGGGGACAGTACCTAATTCACCCCTCCACTTT
TRBJ2-1	.	TRBD2	TRBV6-2/TRBV6-3	CASSYIQREGKKRDEQFF	TGTGCCAGCAGTTACATCCAGCGGGAGGGGAAAAAGAGGGATGAGCAGTTCTTC
TRBJ1-5	.	TRBD1	TRBV2	CASLGGDRGTEGNQPQHF	TGTGCCAGCCTCGGGGGGGACAGGGGGACGGAGGGCAATCAGCCCCAGCATTTT
TRBJ2-1	.	TRBD2	TRBV3-1	CASSPGLAQFF	TGTGCCAGCAGCCCGGGACTAGCTCAGTTCTTC
TRBJ1-2	.	.	TRBV5-6	CASSLIGIYGYTF	TGTGCCAGCAGCTTGATCGGAATCTATGGCTACACCTTC
TRBJ1-3	.	.	TRBV12-3/TRBV12-4	CASSLRDGGNTIYF	TGTGCCAGCAGTTTAAGGGATGGTGGAAACACCATATATTTT
TRBJ2-5	few	.	TRBV15	CATSRGGRETQYF	TGTGCCACCAGCAGAGGTGGGAGAGAGACCCAGTACTTC
TRBJ1-6	.	.	TRBV11-2	CASSLEPGHNSPLHF	TGTGCCAGCAGCTTAGAACCGGGACATAATTCACCCCTCCACTTT
TRBJ2-7	few	.	TRBV29-1	CSAGILRGYEQYF	TGCAGCGCCGGGATACTCAGGGGATACGAGCAGTACTTC
TRBJ2-3	few	.	TRBV27	CASSLTQGNADTQYF	TGTGCCAGCAGTTTGACCCAGGGGAATGCAGATACGCAGTATTTT
TRBJ2-7	few	.	TRBV9	CASSVRAGSEEQYF	TGTGCCAGCAGCGTACGGGCAGGTTCGGAAGAGCAGTACTTC
TRBJ2-6	once	.	TRBV7-2	CASSQSYGVSGANVLTF	TGTGCCAGCAGCCAATCCTATGGGGTCTCTGGGGCCAACGTCCTGACTTTC
TRBJ2-3	.	.	TRBV5-1	CASNSIGGTDTQYF	TGCGCCTCCAACTCTATAGGGGGGACAGATACGCAGTATTTT